This TCR beta chain originates from a study of CD8+ T cells in alopecia areata. Study background: At a dose of 5 to 10 mg twice daily, oral tofacitinib was given to treated patients. General observations from the study: The study found TCR sharing across patients less clear than in mice, possibly for HLA reasons. Tofacitinib significantly lowered scalp clonality and expanded CD8+ clones among the top 100. Lesional scalp, especially alopecia totalis/universalis, showed higher clonality than normal scalp.

After removal of 1 base from V and 4 bases from J, the junction contained 4 bases not matched to a gene. Germline loops: CDR1 SGHTA, CDR2 FQGNSA. The CDR3 is 15 amino acids. A remark on this clone: Its antigen is undetermined.

Treatment reported: oral pan-JAK inhibitor, 5-10 mg twice daily. RNA was extracted and reverse transcribed into cDNA as the sequencing template. Data came from immunoSEQ multiplex PCR; TCRdb stores just in-frame clones and leaves some out. The sample lists around 180,000 clones; approximately 67% were seen once. The sequencing here drew on CD4+ T cells sorted from blood, taken around week 49, from a patient treated with tofacitinib. The rearrangement joins TRBV7-2 to TRBJ2-3; the match to TRBD1 covers 8 bases. This clonotype was obtained from a human donor with alopecia areata. The CDR3 DNA reads TGTGCCAGCAGCTTAGGAGACAGGGGATCAGATACGCAGTATTTT. Translated, it gives CASSLGDRGSDTQYF.